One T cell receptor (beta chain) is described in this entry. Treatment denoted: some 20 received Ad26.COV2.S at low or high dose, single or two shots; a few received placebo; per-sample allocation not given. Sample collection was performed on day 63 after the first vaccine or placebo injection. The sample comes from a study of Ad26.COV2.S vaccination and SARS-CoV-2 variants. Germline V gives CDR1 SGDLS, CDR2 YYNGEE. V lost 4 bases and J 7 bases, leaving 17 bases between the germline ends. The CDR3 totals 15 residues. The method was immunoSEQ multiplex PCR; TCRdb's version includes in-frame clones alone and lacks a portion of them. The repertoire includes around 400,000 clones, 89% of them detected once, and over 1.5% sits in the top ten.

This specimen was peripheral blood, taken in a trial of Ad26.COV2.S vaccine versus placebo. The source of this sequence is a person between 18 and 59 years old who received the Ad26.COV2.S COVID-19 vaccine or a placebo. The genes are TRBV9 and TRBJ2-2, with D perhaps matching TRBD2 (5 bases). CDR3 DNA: TGTGCCAGCAGCCCCAGCCCGGGGTATGGCGGGGAGCTGTTTTTT. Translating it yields CASSPSPGYGGELFF.